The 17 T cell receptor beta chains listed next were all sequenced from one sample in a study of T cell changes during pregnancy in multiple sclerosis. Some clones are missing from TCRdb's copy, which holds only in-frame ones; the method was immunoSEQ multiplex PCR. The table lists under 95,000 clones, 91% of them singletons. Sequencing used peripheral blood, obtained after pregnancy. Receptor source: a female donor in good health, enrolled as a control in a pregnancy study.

CDR3 in amino acids: CASSLPLHAPNTEAFF. The CDR3 nucleotides are TGTGCCAGCAGTTTACCGCTTCATGCGCCGAACACTGAAGCTTTCTTT. The V gene is TRBV27, the J gene TRBJ1-1; no clear D. The CDR3 totals 16 residues. V lost 2 bases and J 1 base, leaving 14 bases between the germline ends. From germline, CDR1 is MNHEY and CDR2 SMNVEV (reference sequence).

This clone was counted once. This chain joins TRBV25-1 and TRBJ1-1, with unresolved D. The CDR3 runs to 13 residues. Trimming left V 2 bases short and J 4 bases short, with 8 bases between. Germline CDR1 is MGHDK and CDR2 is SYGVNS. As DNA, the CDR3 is TGTGCCAGCAGTGAAGGGCATCGCACTGAAGCTTTCTTT. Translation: CASSEGHRTEAFF.

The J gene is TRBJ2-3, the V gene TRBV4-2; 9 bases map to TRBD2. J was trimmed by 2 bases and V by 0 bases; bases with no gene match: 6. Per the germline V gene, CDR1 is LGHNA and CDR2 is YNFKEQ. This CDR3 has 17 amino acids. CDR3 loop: CASSQDGGGGFTDTQYF. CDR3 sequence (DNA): TGTGCCAGCAGCCAAGATGGCGGGGGGGGATTCACAGATACGCAGTATTTT.

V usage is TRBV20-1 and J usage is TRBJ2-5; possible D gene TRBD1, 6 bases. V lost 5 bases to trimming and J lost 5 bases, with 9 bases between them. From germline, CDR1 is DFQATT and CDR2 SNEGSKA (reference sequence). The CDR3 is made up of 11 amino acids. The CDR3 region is CSAFRGETQYF. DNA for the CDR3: TGCAGTGCTTTCAGGGGCGAGACCCAGTACTTC.

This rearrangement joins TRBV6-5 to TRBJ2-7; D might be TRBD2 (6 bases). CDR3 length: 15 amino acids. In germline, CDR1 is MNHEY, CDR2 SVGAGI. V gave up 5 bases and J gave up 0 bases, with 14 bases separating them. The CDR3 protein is CASSPGWGDSYEQYF. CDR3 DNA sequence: TGTGCCAGCAGTCCTGGGTGGGGGGACTCCTACGAGCAGTACTTC.

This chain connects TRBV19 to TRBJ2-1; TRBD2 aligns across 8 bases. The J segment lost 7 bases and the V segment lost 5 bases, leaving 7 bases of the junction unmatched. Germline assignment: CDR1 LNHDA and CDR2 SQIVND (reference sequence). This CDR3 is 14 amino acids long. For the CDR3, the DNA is TGTGCCAGTAGTCAGAGCGGGGGCCCGAATGAGCAGTTCTTC. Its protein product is CASSQSGGPNEQFF. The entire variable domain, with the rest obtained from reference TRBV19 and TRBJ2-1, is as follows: DGGITQSPKYLFRKEGQNVTLSCEQNLNHDAMYWYRQDPGQGLRLIYYSQIVNDFQKGDIAEGYSVSREKKESFPLTVTSAQKNPTAFYLCASSQSGGPNEQFFGPGTRLTVL.

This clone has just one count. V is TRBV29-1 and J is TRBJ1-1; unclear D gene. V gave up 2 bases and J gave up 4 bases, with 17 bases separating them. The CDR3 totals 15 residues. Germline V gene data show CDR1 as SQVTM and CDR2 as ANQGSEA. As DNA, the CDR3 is TGCAGCGTTGAACTGAGGGCTCCTCGGCGCACTGAAGCTTTCTTT. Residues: CSVELRAPRRTEAFF. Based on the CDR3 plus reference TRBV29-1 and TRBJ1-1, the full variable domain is SAVISQKPSRDICQRGTSLTIQCQVDSQVTMMFWYRQQPGQSLTLIATANQGSEATYESGFVIDKFPISRPNLTFSTLTVSNMSPEDSSIYLCSVELRAPRRTEAFFGQGTRLTVV.

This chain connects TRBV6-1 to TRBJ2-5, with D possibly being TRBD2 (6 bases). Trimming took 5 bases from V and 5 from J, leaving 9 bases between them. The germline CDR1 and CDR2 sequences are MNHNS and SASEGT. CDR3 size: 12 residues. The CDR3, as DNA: TGTGCCAGCAGTATTGGGAGGGAGACCCAGTACTTC. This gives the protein CASSIGRETQYF.

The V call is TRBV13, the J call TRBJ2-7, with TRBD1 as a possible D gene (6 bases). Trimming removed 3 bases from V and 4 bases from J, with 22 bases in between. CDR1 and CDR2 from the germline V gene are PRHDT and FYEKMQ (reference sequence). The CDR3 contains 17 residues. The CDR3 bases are TGTGCCAGCAGCTTGCGACTGAAGACAGGCCGGGCGTACGAGCAGTACTTC. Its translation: CASSLRLKTGRAYEQYF.

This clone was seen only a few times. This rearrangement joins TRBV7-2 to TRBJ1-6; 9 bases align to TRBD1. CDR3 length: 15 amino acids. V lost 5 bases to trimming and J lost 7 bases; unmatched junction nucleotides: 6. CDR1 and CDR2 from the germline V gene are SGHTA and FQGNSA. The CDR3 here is CASSPRDRVNSPLHF. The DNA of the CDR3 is TGTGCCAGCAGCCCCCGGGACAGGGTGAATTCACCCCTCCACTTT. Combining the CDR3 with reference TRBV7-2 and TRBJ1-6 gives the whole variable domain GAGVSQSPSNKVTEKGKDVELRCDPISGHTALYWYRQSLGQGLEFLIYFQGNSAPDKSGLPSDRFSAERTGGSVSTLTIQRTQQEDSAVYLCASSPRDRVNSPLHFGNGTRLTVT.

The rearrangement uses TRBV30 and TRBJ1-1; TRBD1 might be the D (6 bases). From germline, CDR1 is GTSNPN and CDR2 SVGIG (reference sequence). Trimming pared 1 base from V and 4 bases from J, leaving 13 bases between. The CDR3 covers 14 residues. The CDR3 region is CAWSGSGEGTEAFF. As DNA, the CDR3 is TGTGCCTGGAGTGGGTCAGGGGAGGGCACTGAAGCTTTCTTT.

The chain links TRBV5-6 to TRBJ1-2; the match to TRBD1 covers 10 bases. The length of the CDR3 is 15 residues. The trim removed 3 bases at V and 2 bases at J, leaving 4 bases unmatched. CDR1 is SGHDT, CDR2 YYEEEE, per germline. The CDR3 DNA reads TGTGCCAGCAGCTGGGGGACAGGGGCAAACTATGGCTACACCTTC. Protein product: CASSWGTGANYGYTF.

CDR3 coding DNA: TGCGCCAGCAGCCCAGTCGCGGGGCCCTACGAGCAGTACTTC. As protein: CASSPVAGPYEQYF. This chain joins TRBV5-1 and TRBJ2-7, with D possibly being TRBD2 (6 bases). Germline V CDR1 and CDR2: SGHRS, YFSETQ. There are 14 residues in the CDR3. The germline V and J ends were trimmed by 4 bases and 2 bases, with 13 bases remaining between them. Supplemented by reference TRBV5-1 and TRBJ2-7, the full variable domain reads KAGVTQTPRYLIKTRGQQVTLSCSPISGHRSVSWYQQTPGQGLQFLFEYFSETQRNKGNFPGRFSGRQFSNSRSEMNVSTLELGDSALYLCASSPVAGPYEQYFGPGTRLTVT.

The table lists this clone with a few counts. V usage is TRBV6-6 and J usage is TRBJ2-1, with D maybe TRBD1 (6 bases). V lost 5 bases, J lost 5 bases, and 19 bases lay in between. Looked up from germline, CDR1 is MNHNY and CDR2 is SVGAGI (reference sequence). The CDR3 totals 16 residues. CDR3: CASSTRDTPKNNEQFF. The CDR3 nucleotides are TGTGCCAGCAGTACTCGGGACACACCCAAAAACAATGAGCAGTTCTTC.

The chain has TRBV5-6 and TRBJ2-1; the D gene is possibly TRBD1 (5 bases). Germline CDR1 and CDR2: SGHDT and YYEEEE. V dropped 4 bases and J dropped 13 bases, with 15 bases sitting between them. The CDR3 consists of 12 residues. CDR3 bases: TGTGCCAGCAGCCGAATGACAGTTAATCAGTTCTTC. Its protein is CASSRMTVNQFF.

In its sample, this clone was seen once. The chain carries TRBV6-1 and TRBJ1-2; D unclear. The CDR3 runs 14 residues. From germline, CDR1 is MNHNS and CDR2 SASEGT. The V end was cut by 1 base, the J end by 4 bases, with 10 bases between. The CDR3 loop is CASSEGIPGYGYTF. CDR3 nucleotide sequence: TGTGCCAGCAGTGAAGGGATCCCAGGCTATGGCTACACCTTC.

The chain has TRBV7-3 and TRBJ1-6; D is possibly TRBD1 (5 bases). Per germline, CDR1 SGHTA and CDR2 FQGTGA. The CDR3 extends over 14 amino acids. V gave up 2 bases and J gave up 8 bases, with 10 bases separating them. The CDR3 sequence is CASSLGAGYSPLHF. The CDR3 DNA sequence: TGTGCCAGCAGCTTAGGTGCAGGGTATTCACCCCTCCACTTT.